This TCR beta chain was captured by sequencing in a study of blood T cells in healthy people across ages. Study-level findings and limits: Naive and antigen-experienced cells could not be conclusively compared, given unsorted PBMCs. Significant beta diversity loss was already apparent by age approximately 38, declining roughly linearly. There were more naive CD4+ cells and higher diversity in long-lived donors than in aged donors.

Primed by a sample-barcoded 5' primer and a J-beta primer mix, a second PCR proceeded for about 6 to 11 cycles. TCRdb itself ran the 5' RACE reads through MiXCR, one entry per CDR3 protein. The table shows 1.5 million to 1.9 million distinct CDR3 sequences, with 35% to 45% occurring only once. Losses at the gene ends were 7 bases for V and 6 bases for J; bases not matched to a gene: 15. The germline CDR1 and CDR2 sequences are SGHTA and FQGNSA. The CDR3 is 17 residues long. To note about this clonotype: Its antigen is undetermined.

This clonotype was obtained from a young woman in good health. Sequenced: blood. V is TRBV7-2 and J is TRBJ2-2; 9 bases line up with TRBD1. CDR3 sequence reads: CASTPSGTGFGSGELFF. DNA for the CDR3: TGTGCCAGCACTCCCTCCGGGACAGGGTTTGGGTCCGGGGAGCTGTTTTTT.